This T cell receptor (beta chain) appears in the sequencing data of a study of blood T cell repertoires in COVID-19. The table came from immunoSEQ multiplex PCR; TCRdb's copy has only in-frame clones and leaves some out. Of about 180,000 clones in the sample, roughly nine tenths were seen once. Trimming shortened V by 4 bases and J by 8 bases, and 5 bases separated the two germline ends. The CDR3 totals 10 residues. Germline-derived CDR1 and CDR2 are MDHEN and SYDVKM. Participant age was roughly 18 to 90 years, and participants resided in 25 or so US areas. The TCR originated in a middle-aged woman with acute COVID-19. The V gene is TRBV28, the J gene TRBJ1-1; no definite D call. Sequencing input: PBMCs or T cells enriched from blood (not recorded which). CDR3 protein: CASSSTEAFF. The CDR3 nucleotides read TGTGCCAGCAGTTCGACAGAAGCTTTCTTT.